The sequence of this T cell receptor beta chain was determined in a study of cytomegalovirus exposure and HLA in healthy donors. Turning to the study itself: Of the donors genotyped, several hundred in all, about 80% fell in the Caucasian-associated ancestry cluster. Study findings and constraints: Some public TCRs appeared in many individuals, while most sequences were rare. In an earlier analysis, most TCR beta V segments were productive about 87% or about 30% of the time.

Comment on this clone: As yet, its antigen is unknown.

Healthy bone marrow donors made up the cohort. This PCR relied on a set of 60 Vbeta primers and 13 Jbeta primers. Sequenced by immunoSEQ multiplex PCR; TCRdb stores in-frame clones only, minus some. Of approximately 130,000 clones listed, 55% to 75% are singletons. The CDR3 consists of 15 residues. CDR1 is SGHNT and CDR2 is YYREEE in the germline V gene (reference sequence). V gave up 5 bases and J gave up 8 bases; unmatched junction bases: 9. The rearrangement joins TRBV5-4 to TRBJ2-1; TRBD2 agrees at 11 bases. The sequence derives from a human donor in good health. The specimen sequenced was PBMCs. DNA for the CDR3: TGTGCCAGCAGGAGATTTAGCGGGGGGGCGTATGAGCAGTTCTTC. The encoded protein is CASRRFSGGAYEQFF.